These 4 T cell receptor beta chains came from one sample sequenced in a study of cytomegalovirus exposure and HLA in healthy donors. Researchers ran the PCR with 60 Vbeta and 13 Jbeta primers. Only in-frame clones appear in the TCRdb table, and some are missing; sequencing was by immunoSEQ multiplex PCR. The sample shows about 98,000 clones, under 70% of them seen only once. Input material: PBMCs. All receptors come from a man in his fifties in good health and CMV-seronegative.

J is TRBJ1-4 and V is TRBV4-1; D perhaps matches TRBD1 (5 bases). CDR3 size: 16 residues. V was shortened by 1 base and J by 8 bases, with 17 bases between the two germline ends. CDR1 and CDR2 from the germline V gene are MGHRA and YSYEKL. CDR3 in amino acids: CASSQGKGSEGEKLFF. The CDR3 DNA reads TGCGCCAGCAGCCAAGGTAAGGGGTCGGAAGGGGAAAAACTGTTTTTT.

V and J are TRBV7-2 and TRBJ1-5; unclear D gene. CDR3 length: 14 amino acids. V was pared by 1 base and J by 2 bases, with 6 bases between. From germline, CDR1 is SGHTA and CDR2 FQGNSA. The CDR3 coding sequence is TGTGCCAGCAGCTTAGAACCAGGCAATCAGCCCCAGCATTTT. It translates to CASSLEPGNQPQHF.

The chain is built from TRBV4-3 and TRBJ2-3; no definite D call. Germline loops: CDR1 LGHNA, CDR2 YSLEER. There are 17 residues in the CDR3. V gave up 1 base and J gave up 0 bases, with 14 bases separating them. The CDR3 bases are TGCGCCAGCAGCCAAGGAGGAGCAAGCTCTAGCACAGATACGCAGTATTTT. Translated: CASSQGGASSSTDTQYF.

Concerning this clone itself: The germline gene is not matched at one end of the junction; a read error may be the cause. Within the sample, other DNA sequences also encode this same CDR3. V and J are TRBV5-1 and TRBJ2-7, with 7 bases that match TRBD1. Germline-derived CDR1 and CDR2 are SGHRS and YFSETQ. The CDR3 is made up of 15 amino acids. The CDR3 sequence: CASSRAQEGGYEQYF. The DNA of the CDR3 is TGCGCCAGCAGTAGGGCCCAAGAAGGGGGCTACGAGCAGTACTTT.